Detailed here is one T cell receptor beta chain. Its antigen is undetermined. The sample originates from a study of regulatory dendritic cells for organ transplantation. Assay: immunoSEQ multiplex PCR; the TCRdb copy retains only in-frame clones and omits some. The data show about 34,000 clones, about 89% seen once. The CDR3 is 19 residues long. The germline V gene encodes CDR1 SGHDT and CDR2 YYEEEE. V gave up 0 bases and J gave up 3 bases; unmatched junction bases: 15. Study findings and constraints: Memory CD8+ clonal expansion seemed more limited with regulatory than mature dendritic cells. Of resting T cell subsets, memory CD8+ had the most alloreactive clonotypes.

CD4+ or CD8+ T cells were sorted as naive CD45RA+ or memory CD45RO+. This sequence originates from a human donor in good health. The sequenced material came from naive CD4+ T cells from blood. Subset in this sample: CD45RA+ naive T cells. The chain uses TRBV5-6 and TRBJ2-1; 7 bases are shared with TRBD1. The CDR3 region has the DNA TGTGCCAGCAGCTTGGCCGGGGACAGTCAAGATAACTACTACAATGAGCAGTTCTTC. Residues: CASSLAGDSQDNYYNEQFF. Based on the CDR3 plus reference TRBV5-6 and TRBJ2-1, the full variable domain is DAGVTQSPTHLIKTRGQQVTLRCSPKSGHDTVSWYQQALGQGPQFIFQYYEEEERQRGNFPDRFSGHQFPNYSSELNVNALLLGDSALYLCASSLAGDSQDNYYNEQFFGPGTRLTVL.